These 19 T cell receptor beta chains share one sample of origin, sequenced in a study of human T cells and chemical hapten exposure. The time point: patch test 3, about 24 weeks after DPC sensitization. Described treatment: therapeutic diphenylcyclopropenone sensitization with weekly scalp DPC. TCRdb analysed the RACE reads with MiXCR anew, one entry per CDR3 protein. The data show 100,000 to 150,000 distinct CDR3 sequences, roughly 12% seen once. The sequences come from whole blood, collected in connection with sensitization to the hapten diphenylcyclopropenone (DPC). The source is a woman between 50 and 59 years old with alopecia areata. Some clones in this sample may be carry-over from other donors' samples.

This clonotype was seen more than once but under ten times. CDR3 in amino acids: CASSHGGQGESQYF. DNA of the CDR3: TGTGCCAGCAGCCATGGGGGACAGGGAGAAAGTCAGTACTTC. This chain links TRBV16 with TRBJ2-7, with 9 bases identical to TRBD1. CDR1 is KGHSY and CDR2 is FQNENV in the germline V gene. V was clipped by 3 bases and J by 10 bases; unmatched bases: 10. The CDR3 is 14 residues long.

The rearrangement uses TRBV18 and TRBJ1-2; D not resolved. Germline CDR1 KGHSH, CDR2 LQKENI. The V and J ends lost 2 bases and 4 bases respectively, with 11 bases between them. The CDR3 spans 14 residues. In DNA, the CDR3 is TGTGCCAGCTCACCAACCCAGGAACTCTATGGCTACACCTTC. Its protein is CASSPTQELYGYTF.

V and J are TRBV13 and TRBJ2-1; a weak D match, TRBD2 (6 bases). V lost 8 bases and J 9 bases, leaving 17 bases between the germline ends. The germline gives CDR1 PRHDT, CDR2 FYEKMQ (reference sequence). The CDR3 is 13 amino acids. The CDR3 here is CASEARLEGEQFF. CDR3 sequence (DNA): TGTGCCAGCGAAGCTCGACTAGAGGGTGAGCAGTTCTTC.

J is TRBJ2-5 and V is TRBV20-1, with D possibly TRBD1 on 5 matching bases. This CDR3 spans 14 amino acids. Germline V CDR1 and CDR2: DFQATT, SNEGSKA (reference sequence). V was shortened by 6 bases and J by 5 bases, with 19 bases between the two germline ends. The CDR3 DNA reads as TGCAGTGCCCCCCATAAGGGGCCAGGGGAGACCCAGTACTTC. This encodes CSAPHKGPGETQYF.

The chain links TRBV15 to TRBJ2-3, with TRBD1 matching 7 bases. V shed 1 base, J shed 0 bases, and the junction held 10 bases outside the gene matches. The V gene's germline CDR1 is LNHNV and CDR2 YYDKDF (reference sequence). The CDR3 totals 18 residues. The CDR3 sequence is CATSRGRDRGTSTDTQYF. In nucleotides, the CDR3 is TGTGCCACCAGCAGAGGTCGGGACAGAGGAACTAGCACAGATACGCAGTATTTT.

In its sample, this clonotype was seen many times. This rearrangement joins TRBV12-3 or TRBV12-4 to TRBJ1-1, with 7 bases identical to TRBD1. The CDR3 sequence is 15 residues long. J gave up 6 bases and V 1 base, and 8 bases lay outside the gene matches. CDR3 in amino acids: CASSLGGQWEAEAFF. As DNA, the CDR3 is TGTGCCAGCAGTTTAGGGGGACAGTGGGAAGCTGAAGCTTTCTTT.

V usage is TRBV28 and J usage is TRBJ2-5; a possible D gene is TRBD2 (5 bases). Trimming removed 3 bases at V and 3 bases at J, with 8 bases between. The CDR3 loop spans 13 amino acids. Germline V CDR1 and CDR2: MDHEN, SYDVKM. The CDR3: CASSFSGEETQYF. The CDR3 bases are TGTGCCAGCAGTTTCAGCGGAGAAGAGACCCAGTACTTC.

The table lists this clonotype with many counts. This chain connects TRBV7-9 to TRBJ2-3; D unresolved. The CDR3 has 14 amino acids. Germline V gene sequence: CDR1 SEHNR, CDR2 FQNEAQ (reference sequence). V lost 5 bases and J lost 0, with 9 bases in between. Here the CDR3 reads CASSLPPSTDTQYF. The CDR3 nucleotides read TGTGCCAGCAGCCTGCCTCCTAGCACAGATACGCAGTATTTT.

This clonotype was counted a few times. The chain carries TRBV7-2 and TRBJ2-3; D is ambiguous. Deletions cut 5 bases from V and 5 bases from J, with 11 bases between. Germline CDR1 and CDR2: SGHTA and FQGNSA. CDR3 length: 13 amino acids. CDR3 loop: CASSNLLEDTQYF. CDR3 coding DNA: TGTGCCAGCAGCAATCTTCTAGAAGATACGCAGTATTTT.

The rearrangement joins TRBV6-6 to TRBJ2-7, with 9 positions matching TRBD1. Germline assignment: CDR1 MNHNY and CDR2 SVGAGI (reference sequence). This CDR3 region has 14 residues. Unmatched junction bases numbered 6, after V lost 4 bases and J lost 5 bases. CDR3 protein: CASSSQGAAHEQYF. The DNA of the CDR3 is TGTGCCAGCAGTTCACAGGGGGCGGCCCACGAGCAGTACTTC.

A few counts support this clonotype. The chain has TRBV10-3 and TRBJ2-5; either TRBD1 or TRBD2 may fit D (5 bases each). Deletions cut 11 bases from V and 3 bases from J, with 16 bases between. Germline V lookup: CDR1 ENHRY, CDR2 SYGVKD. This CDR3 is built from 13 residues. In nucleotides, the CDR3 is TGTGCCGGTGGGGACGGGGAAAAAGAGACCCAGTACTTC. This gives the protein CAGGDGEKETQYF.

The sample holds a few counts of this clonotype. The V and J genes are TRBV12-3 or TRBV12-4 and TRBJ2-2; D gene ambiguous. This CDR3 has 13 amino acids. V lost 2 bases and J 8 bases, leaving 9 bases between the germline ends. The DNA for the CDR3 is TGTGCCAGCAGTTTACACGGAGAGGGGGAGCTGTTTTTT. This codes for CASSLHGEGELFF.

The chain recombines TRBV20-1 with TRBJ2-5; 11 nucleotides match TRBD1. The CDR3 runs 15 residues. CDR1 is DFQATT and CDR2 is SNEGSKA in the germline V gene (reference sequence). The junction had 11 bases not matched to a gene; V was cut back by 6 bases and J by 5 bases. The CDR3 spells CSAPPSDRGHETQYF. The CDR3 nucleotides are TGCAGTGCCCCCCCATCGGACAGGGGGCATGAGACCCAGTACTTC.

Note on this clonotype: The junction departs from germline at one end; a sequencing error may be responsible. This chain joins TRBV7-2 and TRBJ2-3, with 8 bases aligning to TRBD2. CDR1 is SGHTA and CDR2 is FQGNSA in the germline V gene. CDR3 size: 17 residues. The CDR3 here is CASSLSTSGPSKDTQYF. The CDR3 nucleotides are TGTGCCAGCAGCTTGTCAACTAGCGGCCCTAGCAAAGATACGCAGTATTTT.

As DNA, the CDR3 is TGTGCCAGTAGTATACAGCGGGCATACAATGAGCAGTTCTTC. As protein: CASSIQRAYNEQFF. This chain uses TRBV19 with TRBJ2-1; tentatively, D is TRBD2 (6 bases). Germline CDR1 reads LNHDA; CDR2 reads SQIVND (reference sequence). This CDR3 region has 14 residues. V dropped 2 bases and J dropped 4 bases, with 9 bases sitting between them.

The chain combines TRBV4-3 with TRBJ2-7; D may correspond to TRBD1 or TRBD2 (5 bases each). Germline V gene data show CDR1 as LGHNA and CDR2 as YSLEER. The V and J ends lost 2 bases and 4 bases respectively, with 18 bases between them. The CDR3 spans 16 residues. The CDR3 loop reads CASSQTNLGTFYEQYF. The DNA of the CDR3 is TGCGCCAGCAGCCAAACTAATCTAGGGACCTTTTACGAGCAGTACTTC.

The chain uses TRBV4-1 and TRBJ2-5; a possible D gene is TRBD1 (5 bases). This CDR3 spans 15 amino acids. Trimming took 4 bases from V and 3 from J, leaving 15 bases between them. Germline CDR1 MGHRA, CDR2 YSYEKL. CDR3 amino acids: CASSLLDQGEETQYF. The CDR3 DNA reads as TGCGCCAGCAGCCTGCTAGACCAGGGCGAAGAGACCCAGTACTTC.

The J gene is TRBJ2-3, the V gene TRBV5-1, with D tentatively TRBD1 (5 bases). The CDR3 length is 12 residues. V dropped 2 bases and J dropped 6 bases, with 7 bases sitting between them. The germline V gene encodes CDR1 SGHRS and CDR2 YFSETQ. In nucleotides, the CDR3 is TGCGCCAGCAGCTTTAAGGGGGATACGCAGTATTTT. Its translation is CASSFKGDTQYF.

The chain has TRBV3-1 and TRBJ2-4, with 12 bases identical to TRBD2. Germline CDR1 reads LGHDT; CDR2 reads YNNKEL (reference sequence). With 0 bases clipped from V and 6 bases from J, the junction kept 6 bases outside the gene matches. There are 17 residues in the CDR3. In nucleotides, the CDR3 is TGTGCCAGCAGCCAAGAGACACTAGCGGGGGGAGGAAACATTCAGTACTTC. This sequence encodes CASSQETLAGGGNIQYF.